One sample yielded the 21 T cell receptor beta chains listed below, sequenced in a study of blood T cells in healthy people across ages. A second PCR of about 7 to 12 cycles used a sample-barcoded 5' primer and a J-beta primer mix. TCRdb ran MiXCR on the 5' RACE reads and lists one entry per CDR3 protein. The sample consists of 650,000 to 1,000,000 distinct CDR3 sequences, about half of them appearing once. The specimen was blood. These receptors were obtained from an older man in good health.

The genes are TRBV6-1 and TRBJ2-7; 8 bases line up with TRBD2. CDR3 length: 13 amino acids. CDR1 MNHNS and CDR2 SASEGT come from the germline V gene. With V trimmed by 2 bases and J by 7 bases, 4 bases remained unmatched. The CDR3 sequence is CASSEQREYEQYF. The CDR3 nucleotides are TGTGCCAGCAGTGAACAGCGGGAGTATGAGCAGTACTTC.

V is TRBV29-1 and J is TRBJ2-7, with TRBD1 matching 10 bases. Germline-derived CDR1 and CDR2 are SQVTM and ANQGSEA. After removal of 0 bases from V and 7 bases from J, the junction contained 3 bases not matched to a gene. The CDR3 sequence is 13 residues long. CDR3 coding DNA: TGCAGCGTTGAAGAGACAGGGGGCGGTGAGCAGTACTTC. Protein: CSVEETGGGEQYF.

V and J are TRBV2 and TRBJ2-5; weak D call: TRBD2 (5 bases). This CDR3 is built from 13 residues. Germline values: CDR1 SNHLY, CDR2 FYNNEI. V was clipped by 7 bases and J by 2 bases, with 11 bases between them. CDR3 in amino acids: CASNTRGQETQYF. The CDR3 region has the DNA TGTGCCAGCAACACCCGGGGTCAAGAGACCCAGTACTTC. Supplemented by reference TRBV2 and TRBJ2-5, the full variable domain reads EPEVTQTPSHQVTQMGQEVILRCVPISNHLYFYWYRQILGQKVEFLVSFYNNEISEKSEIFDDQFSVERPDGSNFTLKIRSTKLEDSAMYFCASNTRGQETQYFGPGTRLLVL.

This clonotype was found a few times. The chain has TRBV20-1 and TRBJ2-7; 7 nucleotides agree with TRBD2. Germline V CDR1 and CDR2: DFQATT, SNEGSKA (reference sequence). Trimming removed 3 bases from V and 6 bases from J; junction bases left unmatched: 2. This CDR3 has 11 residues. This CDR3 is CSASWGGEQYF. The DNA of the CDR3 is TGCAGTGCTAGCTGGGGGGGCGAGCAGTACTTC.

This clonotype was recorded at least ten times. The chain recombines TRBV4-3 with TRBJ2-7; no definite D call. V gave up 0 bases and J gave up 7 bases, with 13 bases separating them. Germline V gene sequence: CDR1 LGHNA, CDR2 YSLEER. The CDR3 runs to 14 residues. Here the CDR3 reads CASSQDDSGLEQYF. The CDR3 region has the DNA TGCGCCAGCAGCCAAGATGATTCCGGCCTTGAGCAGTACTTC.

This clonotype was detected a few times. The chain recombines TRBV7-2 with TRBJ2-7; 15 positions agree with TRBD2. Trimming removed 4 bases from V and 3 bases from J; junction bases left unmatched: 10. Germline V gene lookup returns CDR1 SGHTA and CDR2 FQGNSA. This CDR3 has 18 residues. The CDR3 nucleotides read TGTGCCAGCAGCTCACACTGGGCGGGACTAGCGGGAGGCTACGAGCAGTACTTC. This encodes CASSSHWAGLAGGYEQYF.

The J gene is TRBJ1-2, the V gene TRBV6-2 or TRBV6-3, with D possibly TRBD1 on 5 matching bases. The CDR3 runs to 16 residues. Germline V CDR1 and CDR2: MNHEY, SVGEGT. V was shortened by 4 bases and J by 0 bases, with 15 bases between the two germline ends. CDR3: CASSSPAGTANYGYTF. The DNA for the CDR3 is TGTGCCAGCAGTTCTCCCGCAGGGACCGCTAACTATGGCTACACCTTC.

This clonotype came up a few times. The chain is built from TRBV10-3 and TRBJ1-5; tentatively, D is TRBD1 (5 bases). The V end was cut by 0 bases, the J end by 1 base, with 10 bases between. The CDR3 is 16 amino acids. The germline CDR1 and CDR2 sequences are ENHRY and SYGVKD. The CDR3 DNA follows: TGTGCCATCAGTGAGTCTGGTGGGGGGAGCAATCAGCCCCAGCATTTT. This translates into CAISESGGGSNQPQHF.

This clonotype has a handful of counts. The chain couples TRBV6-1 to TRBJ2-5; possible D gene TRBD1, 6 bases. The DNA end favors TRBJ2-7, so the J call may be wrong. CDR3 length: 13 amino acids. Germline-derived CDR1 and CDR2 are MNHNS and SASEGT. The CDR3 sequence is CASRPPQGHEQYF. The CDR3 DNA is TGTGCCAGCAGGCCCCCGCAGGGGCACGAGCAGTACTTC.

This clonotype appeared a few times. The chain uses TRBV20-1 and TRBJ2-5, with TRBD2 identical over 9 bases. This CDR3 is built from 14 residues. V was pared by 0 bases and J by 3 bases, with 2 bases of the junction left unmatched. The germline CDR1 and CDR2 sequences are DFQATT and SNEGSKA (reference sequence). The CDR3 DNA reads as TGCAGTGCTAGAGAGCTAGCGGGAAAAGAGACCCAGTACTTC. Amino acid sequence: CSARELAGKETQYF.

The V gene is TRBV7-9, the J gene TRBJ2-7, with D perhaps TRBD1 or TRBD2 (5 bases each). Germline V gene sequence: CDR1 SEHNR, CDR2 FQNEAQ (reference sequence). The CDR3 loop spans 15 amino acids. V dropped 1 base and J dropped 3 bases, with 13 bases sitting between them. CDR3 sequence: CASSLVSGHRYEQYF. CDR3 DNA: TGTGCCAGCAGCTTAGTATCGGGGCATCGCTACGAGCAGTACTTC.

The chain recombines TRBV5-1 with TRBJ2-3, with D possibly TRBD2 on 5 matching bases. V lost 4 bases and J 5 bases, leaving 17 bases between the germline ends. Germline assignment: CDR1 SGHRS and CDR2 YFSETQ. The CDR3 sequence is 15 residues long. Here the CDR3 DNA reads TGCGCCAGCAGCCCCGCTTGGCGGACTGGAGATACGCAGTATTTT. This codes for CASSPAWRTGDTQYF. The full variable domain, rest sourced from reference TRBV5-1 and TRBJ2-3, is KAGVTQTPRYLIKTRGQQVTLSCSPISGHRSVSWYQQTPGQGLQFLFEYFSETQRNKGNFPGRFSGRQFSNSRSEMNVSTLELGDSALYLCASSPAWRTGDTQYFGPGTRLTVL.

This clonotype was observed a handful of times. This chain links TRBV20-1 with TRBJ2-1, with TRBD2 as a possible D gene (5 bases). V lost 1 base to trimming and J lost 0 bases, with 19 bases between them. Per germline, CDR1 DFQATT and CDR2 SNEGSKA (reference sequence). This CDR3 is built from 18 residues. The CDR3 protein is CSARVREGGGTSYNEQFF. CDR3 coding DNA: TGCAGTGCTAGAGTTCGTGAAGGCGGAGGAACCTCCTACAATGAGCAGTTCTTC.

The chain couples TRBV6-5 to TRBJ2-1; 8 bases are shared with TRBD2. Germline V gene data show CDR1 as MNHEY and CDR2 as SVGAGI. J was trimmed by 4 bases and V by 0 bases; bases with no gene match: 11. The CDR3 is 18 amino acids. CDR3 loop: CASSYSRGGCSSYNEQFF. For the CDR3, the DNA is TGTGCCAGCAGTTACTCCCGGGGGGGGTGTAGCTCTTACAATGAGCAGTTCTTC.

The chain combines TRBV12-3 or TRBV12-4 with TRBJ2-3; no firm D call. There are 15 residues in the CDR3. Trimming shortened V by 3 bases and J by 2 bases, and 12 bases separated the two germline ends. The DNA of the CDR3 is TGTGCCAGCAGTTTCGGTCGGGTGGACACAGATACGCAGTATTTT. The encoded protein is CASSFGRVDTDTQYF.

This clonotype showed up many times. The V call is TRBV3-1, the J call TRBJ1-2; 10 positions match TRBD1. The germline CDR1 and CDR2 sequences are LGHDT and YNNKEL (reference sequence). The CDR3 length is 17 residues. The V gene end was trimmed by 3 bases and the J gene end by 0 bases; junction bases not matched to a gene: 7. The CDR3, as DNA: TGTGCCAGCAGCCACGCGGACAGGGGGGTTACTAACTATGGCTACACCTTC. Translating gives CASSHADRGVTNYGYTF.

The rearrangement links TRBV20-1 to TRBJ2-5, with no clear D. Germline V gene sequence: CDR1 DFQATT, CDR2 SNEGSKA (reference sequence). V was pared by 3 bases and J by 2 bases, with 13 bases between. The CDR3 covers 14 residues. The CDR3: CSASTPRIQETQYF. CDR3 DNA sequence: TGCAGTGCTAGTACCCCACGGATACAAGAGACCCAGTACTTC.

This clonotype was seen a few times. The chain uses TRBV6-6 and TRBJ2-5, with D hard to call. CDR1 MNHNY and CDR2 SVGAGI come from the germline V gene (reference sequence). The CDR3 is made up of 12 amino acids. V lost 6 bases, J lost 5 bases, and 10 bases lay in between. This CDR3 is CASSYVDETQYF. In nucleotides, the CDR3 is TGTGCCAGCAGCTACGTAGACGAGACCCAGTACTTC.

The rearrangement links TRBV10-3 to TRBJ2-5, with 10 bases matching TRBD2. CDR3 length: 14 amino acids. Looked up from germline, CDR1 is ENHRY and CDR2 is SYGVKD. V trimming: 6 bases; J trimming: 1 base; junction bases outside the gene matches: 2. CDR3 protein: CAISTSGTQETQYF. The CDR3 nucleotides are TGTGCCATCAGCACTAGCGGGACCCAAGAGACCCAGTACTTC.

In this sample, this clonotype turned up once. This chain connects TRBV4-3 to TRBJ2-5; no clear D gene. The V gene lost 0 bases and the J gene lost 1 base, with 9 bases spanning the gap. This CDR3 is built from 15 residues. Germline lookup yields CDR1 LGHNA and CDR2 YSLEER. The CDR3 DNA is TGCGCCAGCAGCCAAGAGGGCACCCCCCAAGAGACCCAGTACTTC. It yields the protein CASSQEGTPQETQYF.

In this sample, this clonotype turned up a few times. This chain joins TRBV2 and TRBJ2-6; D gene uncertain. V lost 2 bases, J lost 0 bases, and 5 bases lay in between. The CDR3 contains 15 residues. CDR1 is SNHLY and CDR2 is FYNNEI in the germline V gene. CDR3 bases: TGTGCCAGCAGTGAAACGGACTCTGGGGCCAACGTCCTGACTTTC. Amino acids: CASSETDSGANVLTF.